One and the same sample provided the 11 T cell receptor beta chains below, sequenced in a study of blood T cell repertoires in COVID-19. Clones were sequenced by immunoSEQ multiplex PCR, and TCRdb holds only the in-frame ones, with some missing. The table includes some 67,000 clones, roughly 73% detected once. Source material: peripheral blood. The receptors here all came from a woman aged 55-75 years with acute or convalescent COVID-19.

A word on this clone: At one of its ends the junction is not consistent with the germline gene, which may arise from a read error. This chain uses TRBV5-4 with TRBJ2-3, with 8 positions matching TRBD1. This CDR3 comprises 14 residues. Germline V gene sequence: CDR1 SGHNT, CDR2 YYREEE (reference sequence). The CDR3 here is CASTLDRGTDTQYF. CDR3 DNA: TGTGCCAGCACCTTGGACAGGGGCACAGATACGCAGTATTTT. The complete variable domain, with remaining parts taken from reference TRBV5-4 and TRBJ2-3, reads ETGVTQSPTHLIKTRGQQVTLRCSSQSGHNTVSWYQQALGQGPQFIFQYYREEENGRGNFPPRFSGLQFPNYSSELNVNALELDDSALYLCASTLDRGTDTQYFGPGTRLTVL.

DNA for the CDR3: TGTGCCAGCAGTGAAGCCGGGGCCGGGGAGCTGTTTTTT. Protein product: CASSEAGAGELFF. The rearrangement uses TRBV2 and TRBJ2-2; D is possibly TRBD2 (5 bases). V lost 0 bases, J lost 6 bases, and 5 bases lay in between. The CDR3 covers 13 residues. The germline V gene encodes CDR1 SNHLY and CDR2 FYNNEI.

The CDR3 here is CASSPEPALANYGYTF. The CDR3 nucleotides are TGCGCCAGCAGCCCCGAACCGGCTCTAGCTAACTATGGCTACACCTTC. The rearrangement joins TRBV4-1 to TRBJ1-2; D unresolved. Trimming removed 4 bases at V and 0 bases at J, with 15 bases between. This CDR3 contains 16 residues. From germline, CDR1 is MGHRA and CDR2 YSYEKL.

The sample holds one count of this clone. The chain couples TRBV19 to TRBJ1-6; D call uncertain. CDR1 and CDR2 (germline): LNHDA, SQIVND (reference sequence). With 8 bases removed from V and 10 bases from J, the gap between germline ends came to 15 bases. There are 13 residues in the CDR3. CDR3 in amino acids: CASSPVSGSPLHF. CDR3 in DNA: TGTGCCAGTTCCCCCGTCTCGGGATCACCCCTCCACTTT.

V and J are TRBV5-4 and TRBJ1-2, with D unclear. The CDR3 is 15 amino acids. Germline V gene lookup returns CDR1 SGHNT and CDR2 YYREEE (reference sequence). Trimming removed 6 bases from V and 2 bases from J, with 17 bases in between. The CDR3, as DNA: TGTGCCAGCATCGAGGGAGGCGGGGAGAACTATGGCTACACCTTC. Protein product: CASIEGGGENYGYTF.

The rearrangement uses TRBV23-1 and TRBJ2-7; a weak D match, TRBD1 (6 bases). TRBV23-1 is known as an ORF, though its function is uncertain. The CDR3 consists of 18 residues. The germline V and J ends were trimmed by 1 base and 1 base, with 20 bases remaining between them. The CDR3 DNA sequence: TGCGCCAGCAGTCAATGGGAGCGGAGCGGACAGAGGTCCTACGAGCAGTACTTC. This codes for CASSQWERSGQRSYEQYF.

This clone has a single count. This chain joins TRBV25-1 and TRBJ2-7; no clear D gene. Germline lookup yields CDR1 MGHDK and CDR2 SYGVNS. The V and J ends lost 3 bases and 2 bases respectively, with 11 bases between them. The CDR3 consists of 14 residues. CDR3 region: CASSEPRPTYEQYF. CDR3 nucleotide sequence: TGTGCCAGCAGTGAGCCCAGGCCAACCTACGAGCAGTACTTC.

The gene calls are TRBV5-1 and TRBJ2-7; 8 nucleotides match TRBD1. Trimming at V came to 0 bases and at J to 8 bases, leaving 7 bases not matched to a gene. The length of the CDR3 is 14 residues. In germline, CDR1 is SGHRS, CDR2 YFSETQ. The CDR3 protein is CASSLGQGANKQYF. Here the CDR3 DNA reads TGCGCCAGCAGCTTGGGGCAGGGGGCTAATAAGCAGTACTTC.

The chain links TRBV11-1 to TRBJ2-3; D might be TRBD2 (6 bases). CDR1 and CDR2 (germline): SGHAT, FQDESV (reference sequence). The CDR3 has 16 amino acids. V shed 3 bases and J shed 2 bases, with 15 bases lying between them. DNA for the CDR3: TGTGCCAGCAGCTTGCGGGACGGCTTTTCCACAGATACGCAGTATTTT. Translation: CASSLRDGFSTDTQYF.

J is TRBJ2-3 and V is TRBV28; 8 nucleotides match TRBD2. The CDR3 has 21 amino acids. V was pared by 4 bases and J by 2 bases, with 23 bases of the junction left unmatched. Germline V gives CDR1 MDHEN, CDR2 SYDVKM. CDR3 in amino acids: CASSSPGGGGRFPLLTDTQYF. In nucleotides, the CDR3 is TGTGCCAGCAGTTCTCCGGGAGGCGGGGGGCGCTTCCCTCTCCTCACAGATACGCAGTATTTT.

V and J are TRBV10-2 and TRBJ2-5, with TRBD1 matching over 11 bases. V was clipped by 2 bases and J by 5 bases; unmatched bases: 10. Germline values: CDR1 WSHSY, CDR2 SAAADI. The CDR3 is made up of 17 amino acids. CDR3 amino acids: CASSENLGQGARETQYF. The DNA for the CDR3 is TGCGCCAGCAGTGAGAATCTAGGACAGGGGGCCCGGGAGACCCAGTACTTC.